This T cell receptor beta chain appears in the sequencing data of a study of response to subunit inactivated influenza vaccine. Findings and limits, study-wide: Authors suggested few new T cells are recruited by each seasonal influenza vaccination.

TCRdb called the RT-PCR reads again in MiXCR, with one record for every CDR3 protein. The sample carries about 500,000 distinct CDR3 sequences, approximately 17% recorded once. Trimming removed 0 bases at V and 3 bases at J, with 12 bases between. Germline V gives CDR1 DFQATT, CDR2 SNEGSKA (reference sequence). The CDR3 is 14 residues long. For this clonotype: Its cognate antigen is unknown. A read error is possible here, since a much larger clone lies one base away. Since no conserved phenylalanine or tryptophan closes the CDR3, a read error is the likely cause.

The chain is built from TRBV20-1 and TRBJ2-7; TRBD2 is a possible D gene (6 bases). The specimen was CD4+ T cells sorted from PBMCs, collected roughly 24 months after vaccination. This sequence was found in a man between 50 and 70 years old who received an inactivated influenza vaccine. DNA of the CDR3: TGCAGTGCTAGAGATCTTCGGGGGAGCTACGAGCAGTACTCC. This translates into CSARDLRGSYEQYS.